The T cell receptor (beta chain) described here comes from a study of T cells in localized non-small cell lung cancer. The study's findings and limits: Heterogeneity stays possible, as sequencing covered only one tumor region. Clonality of T cells reached its maximum in uninvolved adjacent lung, surpassing tumor. Longer overall survival associated with higher blood T cell density; shorter survival with higher adjacent-lung clonality. For the top 100 tumor clones, a median approximately 61 also appeared in adjacent lung.

The junction had 2 bases not matched to a gene; V was cut back by 0 bases and J by 4 bases. Germline V gene data show CDR1 as MDHEN and CDR2 as SYDVKM. The CDR3 covers 16 residues. Of note for this clone: Its antigen is unidentified.

Profiling relied on immunoSEQ multiplex PCR, and the TCRdb table lists in-frame clones only, not all of them. The sample shows about 78,000 clones, almost 85% of them seen only once. The chain is built from TRBV28 and TRBJ1-4; TRBD1 matches at 10 bases. The receptor was isolated from a man aged 40 to 75 with stage I lung adenocarcinoma. Sequenced here: peripheral blood, sampled before any cancer treatment. CDR3 nucleotide sequence: TGTGCCAGCAGTTTATGGGGACAGGGGTATAATGAAAAACTGTTTTTT. Protein product: CASSLWGQGYNEKLFF.